Detailed here is one T cell receptor (beta chain). Its target is not known. The source of the sample is a study of OX40 agonist ivuxolimab in advanced cancers. The overall study: Prior checkpoint blockade (anti-PD-1, anti-PD-L1 or anti-CTLA-4) was permitted; around 40% had it.

The germline V gene encodes CDR1 SGDLS and CDR2 YYNGEE. The CDR3 is 15 residues long. Trimming stripped 0 bases from V and 6 bases from J, with 12 bases between. The method was immunoSEQ multiplex PCR; TCRdb's version includes in-frame clones alone and lacks a portion of them. This sample carries around 53,000 clones, roughly 83% of them seen once, and the ten largest clones take around an eighth. The study, taken as a whole, reports: Averaging showed that CD8+ T cells had more expanded clones than CD4+ did.

Sequences were derived from CD4+ or CD8+ T cells sorted from blood, sampled in a trial of the OX40 agonist ivuxolimab. The V call is TRBV9, the J call TRBJ1-4, with D hard to call. The clonotype comes from an adult with an advanced solid tumor such as melanoma, head and neck, liver or kidney cancer. CDR3 amino acids: CASSVAGQEYEKLFF. CDR3 DNA sequence: TGTGCCAGCAGCGTAGCTGGGCAGGAGTATGAAAAACTGTTTTTT.